What follows are 21 T cell receptor beta chains derived from one specimen sequenced in a study of T-cell reconstitution after alpha-beta-depleted transplantation in children. TCRbeta library preparation incorporated unique molecular identifiers. TCRdb re-called the PCR reads with MiXCR, one entry per CDR3 protein. Of around 190,000 distinct CDR3 sequences listed, roughly 6.6% are singletons. The sequencing used PBMCs, collected before TCRalphabeta/CD19-depleted stem cell transplant. These receptors came from a boy aged 2 to 9 with acute lymphoblastic leukemia, due to receive a stem cell transplant.

This clonotype was recorded a few times. The chain combines TRBV6-1 with TRBJ1-6; D not certain. Per the germline V gene, CDR1 is MNHNS and CDR2 is SASEGT. Trimming removed 6 bases from V and 6 bases from J, with 12 bases in between. This CDR3 has 14 residues. The CDR3 sequence: CASSLAEGNSPLHF. Here the CDR3 DNA reads TGTGCCAGCAGCCTAGCGGAGGGTAATTCACCCCTCCACTTT.

This clonotype was picked up many times. The CDR3 region has the DNA TGCAGCGGACGATCGACAGGGGCAGACAATGAGCAGTTCTTC. As protein: CSGRSTGADNEQFF. The chain combines TRBV29-1 with TRBJ2-1; 8 positions match TRBD1. The CDR3 extends over 14 amino acids. Trimming took 7 bases from V and 5 from J; bases not matched to a gene: 10. From germline, CDR1 is SQVTM and CDR2 ANQGSEA.

This clonotype was counted once. With a much larger clone just one base away, this may be a read error. The J gene is TRBJ2-3, the V gene TRBV12-3 or TRBV12-4, with D possibly matching TRBD1 (6 bases). This CDR3 is 16 amino acids long. The V end lost 3 bases, the J end lost 2 bases, and 15 bases lay between the germline ends. The CDR3 nucleotides read TGTGCCAGCAGTTTCCCGCCGGGACATTACACAGATACGCAGTATTTT. This gives the protein CASSFPPGHYTDTQYF.

This clonotype has a count of ten or more. The DNA for the CDR3 is TGTGCCATCAGTGGAAGTCCCCCCGGGGGAAACGAGCAGTACTTC. Amino acids: CAISGSPPGGNEQYF. The chain employs TRBV10-3 and TRBJ2-7, with D perhaps TRBD2 (6 bases). The CDR3 is 15 amino acids. CDR1 is ENHRY, CDR2 SYGVKD, per germline. V gave up 4 bases and J gave up 5 bases, with 18 bases separating them.

The chain combines TRBV6-5 with TRBJ1-4, with 7 bases aligning to TRBD1. Germline-derived CDR1 and CDR2 are MNHEY and SVGAGI. The CDR3 loop spans 19 amino acids. The trim removed 4 bases at V and 0 bases at J, leaving 14 bases unmatched. The CDR3 protein is CASSSAGTVSFATNEKLFF. CDR3 sequence (DNA): TGTGCCAGCAGTTCCGCCGGGACAGTCTCATTTGCAACTAATGAAAAACTGTTTTTT.

The CDR3 here is CASSFTGVGLIPEAFF. The CDR3 nucleotides are TGTGCCAGCAGTTTCACCGGAGTTGGGCTTATCCCTGAAGCTTTCTTT. The chain uses TRBV6-2 or TRBV6-3 and TRBJ1-1; D is unclear. V gave up 4 bases and J gave up 6 bases, with 21 bases separating them. CDR3 length: 16 residues. Germline V lookup: CDR1 MNHEY, CDR2 SVGEGT.

In its sample, this clonotype was seen many times. The V call is TRBV5-1, the J call TRBJ2-7, with D possibly called TRBD1 or TRBD2 (5 bases each). V was pared by 2 bases and J by 3 bases, with 9 bases between. This CDR3 region has 13 residues. CDR1 is SGHRS, CDR2 YFSETQ, per germline. DNA for the CDR3: TGCGCCAGCAGCTTTGAGGGGAGCTACGAGCAGTACTTC. Protein sequence: CASSFEGSYEQYF.

The V call is TRBV7-2, the J call TRBJ2-3; 11 bases agree with TRBD2. The V and J ends lost 5 bases and 5 bases, in that order; junction bases with no gene match: 6. Germline V CDR1 and CDR2: SGHTA, FQGNSA. The CDR3 totals 15 residues. CDR3 loop: CASSQFLAGGDTQYF. In DNA, the CDR3 is TGTGCCAGCAGCCAATTCCTAGCGGGAGGAGATACGCAGTATTTT.

In its sample, this clonotype was seen many times. The rearrangement uses TRBV9 and TRBJ2-2, with D uncertain. The CDR3 sequence is 13 residues long. V was shortened by 5 bases and J by 6 bases, with 11 bases between the two germline ends. In germline, CDR1 is SGDLS, CDR2 YYNGEE. The CDR3 here is CASSRAAPGELFF. The CDR3 DNA reads as TGTGCCAGCAGTAGGGCTGCGCCCGGGGAGCTGTTTTTT.

This clonotype showed up many times. V is TRBV11-3 and J is TRBJ1-1; D perhaps matches TRBD1 (5 bases). V was clipped by 4 bases and J by 5 bases, with 29 bases between them. The CDR3 runs 19 residues. The germline V gene encodes CDR1 SGHNT and CDR2 YENEEA. DNA of the CDR3: TGTGCCAGCAGCTCAGGGATGAAACGGGATTGGTATCGGCCGACTGAAGCTTTCTTT. This translates into CASSSGMKRDWYRPTEAFF.

This chain connects TRBV9 to TRBJ2-7; D is perhaps TRBD2 (6 bases). Germline loops: CDR1 SGDLS, CDR2 YYNGEE. Trimming cost V 7 bases and J 3 bases, with 17 bases left between them. The CDR3 runs 14 residues. The CDR3 coding sequence is TGTGCCAGCGGGCCTGGGCGGGGAGTCTACGAGCAGTACTTC. Its protein is CASGPGRGVYEQYF.

This clonotype was seen many times. This chain joins TRBV5-1 and TRBJ1-2; tentative D call: TRBD1 (5 bases). CDR3 length equals 16 residues. With 3 bases removed from V and 6 bases from J, the gap between germline ends came to 21 bases. Germline CDR1 and CDR2: SGHRS and YFSETQ. The CDR3 DNA is TGCGCCAGCAGCTCCGGGTCAGGGATAAAAGTCGATGGCTACACCTTC. Its translation is CASSSGSGIKVDGYTF.

This clonotype was detected ten times or more. The genes are TRBV28 and TRBJ1-3, with D possibly being TRBD1 (5 bases). From germline, CDR1 is MDHEN and CDR2 SYDVKM. The CDR3 length is 15 residues. The V end was cut by 5 bases, the J end by 0 bases, with 11 bases between. CDR3 in amino acids: CASSLRVPSGNTIYF. The CDR3 DNA is TGTGCCAGCAGTCTCAGGGTCCCCTCTGGAAACACCATATATTTT.

This clonotype was recorded at least ten times. V usage is TRBV5-1 and J usage is TRBJ1-5; D gene uncertain. V gave up 8 bases and J gave up 0 bases, with 15 bases separating them. Germline CDR1 and CDR2: SGHRS and YFSETQ. The CDR3 consists of 15 residues. The CDR3 is CARPGKPLSNQPQHF. Here the CDR3 DNA reads TGCGCCAGACCCGGGAAGCCCCTTAGCAATCAGCCCCAGCATTTT. The full variable domain, in which reference TRBV5-1 and TRBJ1-5 provide the parts outside the CDR3, is KAGVTQTPRYLIKTRGQQVTLSCSPISGHRSVSWYQQTPGQGLQFLFEYFSETQRNKGNFPGRFSGRQFSNSRSEMNVSTLELGDSALYLCARPGKPLSNQPQHFGDGTRLSIL.

This CDR3 reads CASSPADLGETQYF. Written as DNA, the CDR3 is TGTGCCAGCTCACCGGCTGACTTAGGGGAGACCCAGTACTTC. The chain has TRBV18 and TRBJ2-5; unclear D gene. Germline V lookup: CDR1 KGHSH, CDR2 LQKENI. The CDR3 runs 14 residues. V was cut by 3 bases and J by 5 bases, with 13 bases left in between.

This clonotype was recorded at least ten times. The J gene is TRBJ1-6, the V gene TRBV3-1; D not resolved. Germline V gives CDR1 LGHDT, CDR2 YNNKEL (reference sequence). CDR3 length: 15 amino acids. The germline V and J ends were trimmed by 0 bases and 8 bases, with 11 bases remaining between them. CDR3 in amino acids: CASSQDEAVHSPLHF. The DNA of the CDR3 is TGTGCCAGCAGCCAAGATGAGGCCGTCCATTCACCCCTCCACTTT.

This clonotype was counted many times. This CDR3 is CSASGDRYNEQFF. DNA of the CDR3: TGCAGTGCTAGCGGGGACAGATACAATGAGCAGTTCTTC. V gene TRBV20-1 combines with J gene TRBJ2-1; 7 bases agree with TRBD1. CDR1 is DFQATT and CDR2 is SNEGSKA in the germline V gene (reference sequence). The V and J ends lost 3 bases and 4 bases, in that order; junction bases with no gene match: 3. The CDR3 totals 13 residues.

There are a few counts of this clonotype. The gene calls are TRBV14 and TRBJ2-7, with 7 nucleotides matching TRBD2. This CDR3 region has 16 residues. CDR1 SGHDN and CDR2 FVKESK come from the germline V gene. V was pared by 3 bases and J by 1 base, with 9 bases of the junction left unmatched. Here the CDR3 DNA reads TGTGCCAGCAGCCATTTGAAGCGTAGCGGGTCCTACGAGCAGTACTTC. Amino acid sequence: CASSHLKRSGSYEQYF.

In its sample, this clonotype was seen a few times. The rearrangement links TRBV29-1 to TRBJ1-2; 7 nucleotides match TRBD1. CDR1 is SQVTM and CDR2 is ANQGSEA in the germline V gene. J lost 6 bases, V lost 2 bases, and 9 bases had no gene match. CDR3 length: 14 residues. DNA of the CDR3: TGCAGCGTTGAATTTCCTGGGACAGTCCATGGCTACACCTTC. This sequence encodes CSVEFPGTVHGYTF.

This clonotype was seen at least ten times. This sequence may be a read error, since a much larger clone differs from it by one base. V gene TRBV7-9 combines with J gene TRBJ2-1; D is unresolved. Trimming pared 5 bases from V and 5 bases from J, leaving 16 bases between. CDR1 is SEHNR and CDR2 is FQNEAQ in the germline V gene (reference sequence). The CDR3 is 15 amino acids. Here the CDR3 reads CASSRGVISHNEQFF. CDR3 sequence (DNA): TGTGCCAGCAGCCGTGGGGTGATTTCCCACAATGAGCAGTTCTTC.

This clonotype was seen many times. The chain recombines TRBV20-1 with TRBJ2-7, with 9 bases identical to TRBD1. V lost 5 bases, J lost 1 base, and 6 bases stayed unmatched. The CDR3 totals 14 residues. Germline lookup yields CDR1 DFQATT and CDR2 SNEGSKA (reference sequence). CDR3 amino acids: CSADRDRASYEQYF. CDR3 DNA sequence: TGCAGTGCTGACCGGGACAGGGCATCCTACGAGCAGTACTTC.